The rows below give T cell receptor beta chains drawn from one sample of a study of cytomegalovirus exposure and HLA in healthy donors. Profiling relied on immunoSEQ multiplex PCR, and the TCRdb table lists in-frame clones only, not all of them. The table shows some 110,000 clones, with 60% to 80% occurring only once. The sample taken for sequencing was PBMCs. The receptor source for this set is a man aged 25-40 years in good health and CMV-seronegative. Each CDR3 is given with its conserved first and last residue. The D gene is left open where the match is weak. For some rows the clone size is stated as once, few or many, or as a class when expanded; others skip it.

TRBJ2-7 NA 14 TRBD1 TRBV11-3 TGTGCCAGCAGCCCAGGGACAGCCAGCTACGAGCAGTACTTC CASSPGTASYEQYF
TRBJ2-2 NA 13 TRBD1 TRBV6-5 TGTGCCAGCAGCTCGACAGGGCCCGGGGAGCTGTTTTTT CASSSTGPGELFF
TRBJ1-2 NA 14 NA TRBV28 TGTGCCAGTATGTCCGGGGTGACGACTTATGGCTACACCTTC CASMSGVTTYGYTF
TRBJ1-5 NA 15 NA TRBV21-1 TGTGCCAGCAGCAAAGGGGGCCTCCCCAATCAGCCCCAGCATTTT CASSKGGLPNQPQHF
TRBJ2-1 NA 14 TRBD2 TRBV7-3 TGTGCCAGCAGCGTACTAGCGGGAGGGGATGAGCAGTTCTTC CASSVLAGGDEQFF
TRBJ2-3 NA 12 NA TRBV2 TGTGCCAGCAGCTCGAGCACAGATACGCAGTATTTT CASSSSTDTQYF
TRBJ2-3 NA 16 TRBD2 TRBV28 TGTGCCAGCAGTTTGGAGAGTACGGGAGGTAGAGATACGCAGTATTTT CASSLESTGGRDTQYF
TRBJ1-4 NA 16 NA TRBV4-3 TGCGCCAGCAGCCAACTGATGTACACACTATCGATAAAACTGTTTTTT CASSQLMYTLSIKLFF
TRBJ2-1 few 18 TRBD2 TRBV7-9 TGTGCCAGCAGCTTAGGTCTAGCGGGAGGGAGCTCCTACAATGAGCAGTTCTTC CASSLGLAGGSSYNEQFF
TRBJ2-5 NA 17 TRBD2 TRBV28 TGTGCCAGCAGTTTTAAGACTGCGGGACTAGGTGGGGAGACCCAGTACTTC CASSFKTAGLGGETQYF
TRBJ2-3 few 18 TRBD1 TRBV2 TGTGCCAGCAGTTCCTCCGGGACAGATTTTCGTCCCACAGATACGCAGTATTTT CASSSSGTDFRPTDTQYF
TRBJ1-2 NA 13 TRBD1 TRBV7-2 TGTGCCAGCAGCTTAGAACAGGGGGCAGGCTACACCTTC CASSLEQGAGYTF
TRBJ2-7 NA 14 NA TRBV5-8 TGTGCCAGCAGCTCCGGGACTCTGGACTACGAGCAGTACTTC CASSSGTLDYEQYF
TRBJ2-7 NA 12 NA TRBV6-6 TGTGCCGCCAGACGAGACAACTACGAGCAGTACTTC CAARRDNYEQYF
TRBJ1-2 NA 13 NA TRBV5-1 TGCGCCAGCAGTCAACAGGCGTACTATGGCTACACCTTC CASSQQAYYGYTF
TRBJ2-5 NA 15 TRBD1 TRBV9 TGTGCCAGCAGCGTGGGTACGGGACAGGGCGAGACCCAGTACTTC CASSVGTGQGETQYF
TRBJ1-1 NA 15 NA TRBV5-1 TGCGCCAGCAGCTTGGCCCCACAGACGAACACTGAAGCTTTCTTT CASSLAPQTNTEAFF
TRBJ2-1 NA 13 TRBD2 TRBV6-6 TGTGCCGTCGGCGGGAGCCCCAAGAATGAGCAGTTCTTC CAVGGSPKNEQFF
TRBJ2-7 NA 15 TRBD2 TRBV27 TGTGCCAGCAGTTCTCTCACTAGCGGGAATGACGAGCAGTACTTC CASSSLTSGNDEQYF
TRBJ2-7 NA 15 TRBD2 TRBV28 TGTGCCAGCAGGTCAGCGGGGGGCCTAGGCTACGAGCAGTACTTC CASRSAGGLGYEQYF
TRBJ2-5 few 15 TRBD2 TRBV28 TGTGCCAGCAGGGCCATACGGGGGGACCAAGAGACCCAGTACTTC CASRAIRGDQETQYF
TRBJ2-7 NA 11 TRBD2 TRBV10-3 TGTGCCATCAGAGATTTACCCGGGACTAGGTTC CAIRDLPGTRF
TRBJ1-6 NA 14 NA TRBV2 TGTGCCTGCAGGTGGAGCTCCTATAATTCACCCCTCCACTTT CACRWSSYNSPLHF
TRBJ2-7 NA 13 TRBD1 TRBV5-6 TGTGCCAGCAGCCTCGGGACAGGGGACGAGCAGTACTTC CASSLGTGDEQYF
TRBJ2-1 few 16 TRBD2 TRBV7-9 TGTGCCAGCAGCTACGGGACTAGCGGGGGGTACAATGAGCAGTTCTTC CASSYGTSGGYNEQFF
TRBJ2-1 NA 13 NA TRBV6-5 TGTGCCAGCAGTTACGGGGCGGGGAATGAGCAGTTCTTC CASSYGAGNEQFF
TRBJ2-5 NA 13 NA TRBV28 TGTGCCAGCAGTTTATCCGGGGTTGGGACCCAGTACTTC CASSLSGVGTQYF
TRBJ2-1 NA 13 NA TRBV14 TGTGCCAGCAGCCAGTCTAACGGGAATGAGCAGTTCTTC CASSQSNGNEQFF
TRBJ1-5 NA 15 NA TRBV6-5 TGTGCCAGCAGCACGCTCGGAGATAGCAATCAGCCCCAGCATTTT CASSTLGDSNQPQHF
TRBJ2-2 NA 17 NA TRBV5-4 TGTGCCAGCAGCTTGGGGGGGACTTCTTTGAACACCGGGGAGCTGTTTTTT CASSLGGTSLNTGELFF
TRBJ2-4 NA 15 TRBD1 TRBV10-3 TGTGCCACCCACGCCGGGACAGCCCGCATGGACATTCAGTACTTC CATHAGTARMDIQYF
TRBJ1-2 NA 16 NA TRBV19 TGTGCCAGTAGTATAGATTCTAGGCAGACCAACTATGGCTACACCTTC CASSIDSRQTNYGYTF
TRBJ2-1 NA 12 TRBD2 TRBV28 TGTGCCGGCGGGCTAGGGACTAGCGGGCAGTTCTTC CAGGLGTSGQFF
TRBJ2-2 NA 18 TRBD2 TRBV5-1 TGCGCCAGCAGCTTTGGGGCTTTGACTAGCGGGAACACCGGGGAGCTGTTTTTT CASSFGALTSGNTGELFF
TRBJ1-3 NA 18 NA TRBV7-2 TGTGCCAGCAGCTTGGGGCGAGGCGGCAGGCCCGGTGGAAACACCATATATTTT CASSLGRGGRPGGNTIYF
TRBJ1-5 NA 17 TRBD1 TRBV28 TGTGCCAGCAGCCCATGGTGGGGACAGGGAACGGGTCAGCCCCAGCATTTT CASSPWWGQGTGQPQHF
TRBJ2-4 NA 15 TRBD1 TRBV4-3 TGCGCCAGCAGCCAGACACAGGGGTCTAGTAACAGTCAGTACTTC CASSQTQGSSNSQYF
TRBJ1-1 NA 13 NA TRBV7-8 TGTGCCAGCAGCCTCCAGGGGAACACTGAAGCTTTCTTT CASSLQGNTEAFF
TRBJ1-2 NA 15 TRBD1 TRBV15 TGTGCCACCAGCAGAGACCTGGGGACAGGGGATGGCTACACCTTC CATSRDLGTGDGYTF
TRBJ1-1 NA 14 NA TRBV19 TGTGCCAGTTTGGCGACAGTAAGGCGCACTGAAGCTTTCTTT CASLATVRRTEAFF
TRBJ1-6 NA 15 NA TRBV2 TGTGCCAGCAGTGAAGCGCCAGGGTGGAATTCACCCCTCCACTTT CASSEAPGWNSPLHF
TRBJ2-3 NA 15 NA TRBV27 TGTGCCAGCAGTTTATACAGGGTTGGCACAGATACGCAGTATTTT CASSLYRVGTDTQYF
TRBJ1-5 few 15 NA TRBV19 TGTGCCAGTAGTATGGGGGGGGCAGGCAATCAGCCCCAGCATTTT CASSMGGAGNQPQHF
TRBJ1-2 NA 15 NA TRBV18 TGTGCCAGCTCACCCGATAGGGGTCAGGGAATCAAAACGCCCTTC CASSPDRGQGIKTPF